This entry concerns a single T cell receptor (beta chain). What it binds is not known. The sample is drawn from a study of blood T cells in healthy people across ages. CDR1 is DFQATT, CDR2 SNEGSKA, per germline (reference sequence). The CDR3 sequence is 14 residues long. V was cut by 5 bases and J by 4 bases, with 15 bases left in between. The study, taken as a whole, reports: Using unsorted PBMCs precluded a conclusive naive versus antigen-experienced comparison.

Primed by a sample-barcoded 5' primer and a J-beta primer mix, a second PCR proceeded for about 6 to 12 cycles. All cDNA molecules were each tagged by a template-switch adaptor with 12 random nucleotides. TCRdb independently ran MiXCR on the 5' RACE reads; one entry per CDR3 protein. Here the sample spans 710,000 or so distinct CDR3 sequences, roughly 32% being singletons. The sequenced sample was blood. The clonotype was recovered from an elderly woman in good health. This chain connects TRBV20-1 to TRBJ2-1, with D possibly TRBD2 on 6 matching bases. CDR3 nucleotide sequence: TGCAGTGCTGGGAGGCTAAAACCTTACAATGAGCAGTTCTTC. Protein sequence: CSAGRLKPYNEQFF.